The 32 T cell receptor beta chains below were found in one sample sequenced in a study of cytomegalovirus exposure and HLA in healthy donors. Primers included in the PCR were 60 Vbeta and 13 Jbeta primers. Assay: immunoSEQ multiplex PCR; the TCRdb copy retains only in-frame clones and omits some. Counted here are around 100,000 clones, more than 65% occurring once; the ten biggest clones make up about 4%. The sequenced sample was PBMCs. These receptors all stem from a woman aged 45-60 years in good health and CMV-seropositive.

The V and J genes are TRBV25-1 and TRBJ1-6; D uncertain. V shed 6 bases and J shed 8 bases, with 11 bases lying between them. CDR3 size: 13 residues. CDR1 MGHDK and CDR2 SYGVNS come from the germline V gene. CDR3 in amino acids: CASSGVGHSPLHF. The DNA for the CDR3 is TGTGCCAGCAGCGGTGTCGGTCATTCACCCCTCCACTTT.

This chain uses TRBV2 with TRBJ2-6; D gene unclear. This CDR3 spans 15 amino acids. Trimming left V 8 bases short and J 0 bases short, with 11 bases between. Germline-derived CDR1 and CDR2 are SNHLY and FYNNEI. The CDR3 protein is CASSTPSSGANVLTF. CDR3 in DNA: TGTGCCAGCTCTACTCCTAGCTCTGGGGCCAACGTCCTGACTTTC.

About this clone itself: One end of the junction does not line up with germline, which may come from a read error. The chain employs TRBV7-9 and TRBJ2-7; D is uncertain. There are 11 residues in the CDR3. Germline V CDR1 and CDR2: SEHNR, FQNEAQ (reference sequence). The CDR3 sequence is CSSSFEHEQYF. In DNA, the CDR3 is TGTTCCAGCAGTTTTGAGCACGAGCAGTACTTC.

The chain links TRBV11-2 to TRBJ2-1; 10 nucleotides align to TRBD2. V shed 2 bases and J 5 bases; nucleotides not matched to a gene: 12. Germline values: CDR1 SGHAT, CDR2 FQNNGV. This CDR3 region has 18 residues. CDR3 nucleotide sequence: TGTGCCAGCAGCTTATTTGCAAGCCTAGCGGGAGTAGACAATGAGCAGTTCTTC. It yields the protein CASSLFASLAGVDNEQFF.

This clone was recorded a few times. CDR3 residues: CAISPGGELFF. CDR3 nucleotide sequence: TGTGCCATCAGTCCGGGCGGGGAGCTGTTTTTT. The chain couples TRBV10-3 to TRBJ2-2; D unresolved. Germline V gene data show CDR1 as ENHRY and CDR2 as SYGVKD. The CDR3 runs 11 residues. The V gene lost 5 bases and the J gene lost 7 bases, with 5 bases spanning the gap.

The chain couples TRBV30 to TRBJ2-5, with TRBD2 as a possible D gene (5 bases). Germline CDR1 GTSNPN, CDR2 SVGIG (reference sequence). CDR3 length: 13 residues. Deletions cut 2 bases from V and 2 bases from J, with 9 bases between. The CDR3 bases are TGTGCCTGGAGTCGAGCGGTTCAAGAGACCCAGTACTTC. This gives the protein CAWSRAVQETQYF.

This chain links TRBV30 with TRBJ2-7; the match to TRBD2 covers 8 bases. The V segment lost 2 bases and the J segment 0 bases; nucleotides outside the gene matches: 3. The length of the CDR3 is 14 residues. Germline CDR1 GTSNPN, CDR2 SVGIG (reference sequence). The CDR3 is CAWSPGTSSYEQYF. Written as DNA, the CDR3 is TGTGCCTGGAGTCCCGGGACTAGCTCCTACGAGCAGTACTTC.

About this clone: Different DNA sequences within this sample yield the same CDR3. The V gene is TRBV23-1, the J gene TRBJ1-5; 11 bases are a match to TRBD1. TRBV23-1 is given ORF status, its function remaining uncertain. The junction had 5 bases not matched to a gene; V was cut back by 1 base and J by 6 bases. CDR3 length: 16 residues. The CDR3 bases are TGCGCCAGCAGTCAATGCCGGGACAGGGGGGTTCAGCCCCAGCATTTT. Translation gives CASSQCRDRGVQPQHF.

The rearrangement links TRBV5-1 to TRBJ2-7, with TRBD2 matching 8 bases. The CDR3 has 14 residues. The junction had 2 bases not matched to a gene; V was cut back by 0 bases and J by 3 bases. Germline V CDR1 and CDR2: SGHRS, YFSETQ. The CDR3, as DNA: TGCGCCAGCAGCTTGGAGACTAGCGTCTACGAGCAGTACTTC. It is translated as CASSLETSVYEQYF.

The chain combines TRBV15 with TRBJ1-5; TRBD1 matches 9 bases. The CDR3 runs 17 residues. From germline, CDR1 is LNHNV and CDR2 YYDKDF (reference sequence). Trimming removed 8 bases from V and 0 bases from J; junction bases left unmatched: 11. CDR3 nucleotide sequence: TGTGCCACCTCTAAGACGGGACAGGGCTATAGCAATCAGCCCCAGCATTTT. Its translation: CATSKTGQGYSNQPQHF.

The rearrangement joins TRBV30 to TRBJ2-7, with TRBD2 matching 10 bases. Germline V gene sequence: CDR1 GTSNPN, CDR2 SVGIG (reference sequence). The V segment lost 0 bases and the J segment 2 bases; nucleotides outside the gene matches: 7. The length of the CDR3 is 16 residues. Here the CDR3 reads CAWSVRTAGGPYEQYF. The CDR3 region has the DNA TGTGCCTGGAGTGTACGGACAGCGGGAGGGCCCTACGAGCAGTACTTC.

This CDR3 reads CSARGGGEQFF. CDR3 in DNA: TGCAGTGCTAGAGGGGGGGGAGAGCAGTTCTTC. V and J are TRBV20-1 and TRBJ2-1, with 7 bases identical to TRBD2. Germline assignment: CDR1 DFQATT and CDR2 SNEGSKA (reference sequence). CDR3 size: 11 residues. Losses at the gene ends were 1 base for V and 10 bases for J; bases not matched to a gene: 1.

V is TRBV29-1 and J is TRBJ2-1; perhaps TRBD2 as D (6 bases). CDR1 and CDR2 (germline): SQVTM, ANQGSEA. The V end was cut by 4 bases, the J end by 6 bases, with 10 bases between. CDR3 size: 12 residues. CDR3 in DNA: TGCAGCGTTGGAGGAGGGGCCAATGAGCAGTTCTTC. Translation: CSVGGGANEQFF.

A remark on this clone: A read error may produce the germline difference seen at one junction end. This chain joins TRBV2 and TRBJ2-1; 11 bases are a match to TRBD2. CDR1 is SNHLY, CDR2 FYNNEI, per germline. The CDR3 loop spans 15 amino acids. CDR3 coding DNA: TGTGCCAGCAGTTCCGGGACTAGCGGCTACATTGAGCAGTTCTTC. Protein product: CASSSGTSGYIEQFF.

V is TRBV25-1 and J is TRBJ1-4; D is uncertain. CDR3 length: 15 residues. The V end lost 7 bases, the J end lost 0 bases, and 12 bases lay between the germline ends. Germline-derived CDR1 and CDR2 are MGHDK and SYGVNS. The CDR3 DNA reads TGTGCCAGCACTGGCGCCGGGACAACTAATGAAAAACTGTTTTTT. The encoded protein is CASTGAGTTNEKLFF.

This rearrangement joins TRBV2 to TRBJ2-7; 10 nucleotides agree with TRBD2. The trim removed 11 bases at V and 2 bases at J, leaving 6 bases unmatched. The CDR3 length is 13 residues. Germline CDR1 SNHLY, CDR2 FYNNEI. The CDR3 loop is CAASSGGAYEQYF. The CDR3 region has the DNA TGTGCCGCGTCTAGCGGGGGAGCCTACGAGCAGTACTTC.

This clone came up a few times. The chain recombines TRBV6-5 with TRBJ2-5; 12 nucleotides align to TRBD2. CDR1 is MNHEY and CDR2 is SVGAGI in the germline V gene. This CDR3 spans 15 amino acids. The junction had 8 bases not matched to a gene; V was cut back by 6 bases and J by 6 bases. CDR3 nucleotides: TGTGCCAGCAGCAGTCTAGCGGGAGGGCCAAAGACCCAGTACTTC. Residues: CASSSLAGGPKTQYF.

The V call is TRBV6-1, the J call TRBJ2-3; D perhaps matches TRBD2 (7 bases). Trimming cost V 1 base and J 1 base, with 9 bases left between them. The CDR3 covers 15 residues. Per germline, CDR1 MNHNS and CDR2 SASEGT. The CDR3 spells CASSEEGGGTDTQYF. Written as DNA, the CDR3 is TGTGCCAGCAGTGAAGAGGGGGGGGGCACAGATACGCAGTATTTT.

The CDR3 loop reads CASSDGREPQHF. The CDR3 DNA reads as TGTGCCAGCAGTGATGGTCGAGAGCCCCAGCATTTT. The chain employs TRBV2 and TRBJ1-5; D is ambiguous. CDR3 length: 12 residues. V lost 3 bases, J lost 8 bases, and 8 bases lay in between. Looked up from germline, CDR1 is SNHLY and CDR2 is FYNNEI. Full variable domain (rest looked up from reference TRBV2 and TRBJ1-5): EPEVTQTPSHQVTQMGQEVILRCVPISNHLYFYWYRQILGQKVEFLVSFYNNEISEKSEIFDDQFSVERPDGSNFTLKIRSTKLEDSAMYFCASSDGREPQHFGDGTRLSIL.

The chain recombines TRBV7-2 with TRBJ2-7; 12 positions agree with TRBD2. Germline CDR1 SGHTA, CDR2 FQGNSA. The CDR3 totals 15 residues. V shed 5 bases and J 5 bases; nucleotides not matched to a gene: 7. CDR3 sequence (DNA): TGTGCCAGCAGCGACCCCCGGACTAGCGGGGACGAGCAGTACTTC. Amino acids: CASSDPRTSGDEQYF.

This CDR3 reads CASSSGTARNYGYTF. The CDR3 DNA reads TGTGCCAGCAGCTCCGGGACAGCGCGTAACTATGGCTACACCTTC. The chain couples TRBV4-2 to TRBJ1-2; 7 nucleotides align to TRBD1. Germline-derived CDR1 and CDR2 are LGHNA and YNFKEQ. The CDR3 extends over 15 amino acids. V lost 5 bases and J lost 1; bases outside the gene matches: 7.

The chain uses TRBV30 and TRBJ1-1; D remains ambiguous. V lost 0 bases and J 1 base, leaving 6 bases between the germline ends. Germline V gene data show CDR1 as GTSNPN and CDR2 as SVGIG (reference sequence). This CDR3 has 13 amino acids. CDR3: CAWSVSTNTEAFF. DNA of the CDR3: TGTGCCTGGAGTGTTAGCACGAACACTGAAGCTTTCTTT. The variable domain in full, with the rest retrieved from reference TRBV30 and TRBJ1-1, is SQTIHQWPATLVQPVGSPLSLECTVEGTSNPNLYWYRQAAGRGLQLLFYSVGIGQISSEVPQNLSASRPQDRQFILSSKKLLLSDSGFYLCAWSVSTNTEAFFGQGTRLTVV.

The J gene is TRBJ1-3, the V gene TRBV29-1; 11 bases map to TRBD1. Germline V lookup: CDR1 SQVTM, CDR2 ANQGSEA. The CDR3 totals 14 residues. After removal of 6 bases from V and 4 bases from J, the junction contained 5 bases not matched to a gene. As DNA, the CDR3 is TGCAGCGTCGAGGGACAGGGGGAGGGAAACACCATATATTTT. Protein sequence: CSVEGQGEGNTIYF.

The chain has TRBV4-1 and TRBJ2-1, with D tentatively TRBD2 (5 bases). V lost 9 bases and J 10 bases, leaving 22 bases between the germline ends. Looked up from germline, CDR1 is MGHRA and CDR2 is YSYEKL. The CDR3 extends over 14 amino acids. CDR3: CASTSSPAPGEQFF. In DNA form, the CDR3 reads TGCGCCAGTACCTCCTCTCCGGCCCCGGGGGAGCAGTTCTTC.

The count of this clone is one. This chain connects TRBV9 to TRBJ2-1, with D maybe TRBD1 (5 bases). This CDR3 region has 15 residues. V was trimmed by 0 bases and J by 4 bases, leaving 11 bases between them. CDR1 SGDLS and CDR2 YYNGEE come from the germline V gene. CDR3 sequence (DNA): TGTGCCAGCAGCGTAGCTAGGGGTTCGTACAATGAGCAGTTCTTC. Protein: CASSVARGSYNEQFF.

V and J are TRBV4-2 and TRBJ2-5; 9 nucleotides line up with TRBD2. V lost 3 bases and J lost 5; bases outside the gene matches: 10. This CDR3 has 16 residues. Germline V CDR1 and CDR2: LGHNA, YNFKEQ. CDR3 loop: CASSHPNLSGGETQYF. Here the CDR3 DNA reads TGTGCCAGCAGCCACCCGAACTTAAGCGGGGGGGAGACCCAGTACTTC.

This chain uses TRBV5-4 with TRBJ2-3, with 7 bases identical to TRBD1. The germline gives CDR1 SGHNT, CDR2 YYREEE (reference sequence). The CDR3 contains 15 residues. V trimming: 1 base; J trimming: 2 bases; junction bases outside the gene matches: 4. CDR3 DNA: TGTGCCAGCAGCTTGACTACAGGGGCCACAGATACGCAGTATTTT. Its translation: CASSLTTGATDTQYF. Based on the CDR3 plus reference TRBV5-4 and TRBJ2-3, the full variable domain is ETGVTQSPTHLIKTRGQQVTLRCSSQSGHNTVSWYQQALGQGPQFIFQYYREEENGRGNFPPRFSGLQFPNYSSELNVNALELDDSALYLCASSLTTGATDTQYFGPGTRLTVL.

This chain links TRBV21-1 with TRBJ1-3; the D call TRBD1 from the table was never checked on the DNA. TRBV21-1 is tagged as a pseudogene. The CDR3 has 16 amino acids. Here the CDR3 DNA reads TGTGCCAGCAGCGCTCGCCGGGACAGGGTGGGGAACACCATATATTTT. Residues: CASSARRDRVGNTIYF.

This chain connects TRBV4-1 to TRBJ2-5; TRBD2 aligns across 12 bases. The CDR3 totals 16 residues. Trimming cost V 2 bases and J 2 bases; bases outside gene matches: 3. Germline V lookup: CDR1 MGHRA, CDR2 YSYEKL. The CDR3 sequence is CASSQPTSGGQETQYF. Here the CDR3 DNA reads TGCGCCAGCAGCCAACCGACTAGCGGGGGACAAGAGACCCAGTACTTC.

The rearrangement uses TRBV7-3 and TRBJ2-1; the match to TRBD2 covers 9 bases. V lost 4 bases, J lost 9 bases, and 4 bases stayed unmatched. The V gene's germline CDR1 is SGHTA and CDR2 FQGTGA. The length of the CDR3 is 13 residues. DNA for the CDR3: TGTGCCAGCAGCTCGGGACTAGCAGGTGAGCAGTTCTTC. Its translation: CASSSGLAGEQFF.

This chain uses TRBV4-1 with TRBJ1-2; D remains unclear. From germline, CDR1 is MGHRA and CDR2 YSYEKL. The CDR3 covers 12 residues. V was cut by 0 bases and J by 8 bases, with 7 bases left in between. Here the CDR3 reads CASSQDIEGYTF. The CDR3 region has the DNA TGCGCCAGCAGCCAAGATATAGAGGGCTACACCTTC.

The chain is built from TRBV7-2 and TRBJ2-2; D possibly corresponds to TRBD1 (5 bases). V was trimmed by 6 bases and J by 1 base, leaving 9 bases between them. Germline V gene sequence: CDR1 SGHTA, CDR2 FQGNSA. CDR3 length equals 14 residues. CDR3 in amino acids: CASREQGNTGELFF. CDR3 in DNA: TGTGCCAGCAGAGAGCAGGGGAACACCGGGGAGCTGTTTTTT.